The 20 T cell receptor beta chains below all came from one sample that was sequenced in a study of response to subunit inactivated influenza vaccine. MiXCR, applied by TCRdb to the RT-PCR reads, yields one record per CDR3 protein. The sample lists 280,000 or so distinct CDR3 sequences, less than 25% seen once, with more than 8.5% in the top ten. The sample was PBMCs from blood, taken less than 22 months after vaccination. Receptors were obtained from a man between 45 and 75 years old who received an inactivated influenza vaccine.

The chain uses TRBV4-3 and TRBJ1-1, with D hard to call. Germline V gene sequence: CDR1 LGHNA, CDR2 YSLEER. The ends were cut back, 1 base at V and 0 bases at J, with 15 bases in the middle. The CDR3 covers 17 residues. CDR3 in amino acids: CASSQGETRIMNTEAFF. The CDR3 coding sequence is TGCGCCAGCAGCCAAGGAGAGACCAGGATAATGAACACTGAAGCTTTCTTT.

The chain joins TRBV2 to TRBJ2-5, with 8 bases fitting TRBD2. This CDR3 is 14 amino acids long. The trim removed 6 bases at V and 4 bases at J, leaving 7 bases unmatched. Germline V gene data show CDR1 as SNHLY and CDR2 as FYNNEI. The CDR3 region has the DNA TGTGCCAGCAGAAGCCGGGGGGGCCGAGAGACCCAGTACTTC. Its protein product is CASRSRGGRETQYF.

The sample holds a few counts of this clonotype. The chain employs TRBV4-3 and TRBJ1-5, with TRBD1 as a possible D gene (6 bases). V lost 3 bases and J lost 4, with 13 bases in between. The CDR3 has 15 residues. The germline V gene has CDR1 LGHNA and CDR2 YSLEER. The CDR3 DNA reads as TGCGCCAGCAGCCATCGAAAAGGGGGGAATCAGCCCCAGCATTTT. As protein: CASSHRKGGNQPQHF.

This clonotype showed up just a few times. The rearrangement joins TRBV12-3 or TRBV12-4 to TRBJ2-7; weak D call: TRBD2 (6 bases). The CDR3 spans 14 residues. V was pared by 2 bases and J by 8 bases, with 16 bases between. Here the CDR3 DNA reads TGTGCCAGCAGTTTATCCGCCGGGGGAGTCAAGCAGTACTTC. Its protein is CASSLSAGGVKQYF.

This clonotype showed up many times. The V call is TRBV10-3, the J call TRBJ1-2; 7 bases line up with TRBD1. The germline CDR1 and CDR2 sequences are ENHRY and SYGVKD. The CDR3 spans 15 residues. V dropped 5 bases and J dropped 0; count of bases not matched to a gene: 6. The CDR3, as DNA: TGTGCCATCAGTCGGGACAGAATTGCTAACTATGGCTACACCTTC. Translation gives CAISRDRIANYGYTF.

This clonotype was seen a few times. The CDR3 here is CASSLASPGRGTEAFF. CDR3 coding DNA: TGTGCCAGCAGCTTAGCGTCGCCGGGACGTGGCACTGAAGCTTTCTTT. The chain employs TRBV7-6 and TRBJ1-1, with a weak D call TRBD1 (5 bases). Germline values: CDR1 SGHVS, CDR2 FNYEAQ. The CDR3 is made up of 16 amino acids. With 0 bases removed from V and 4 bases from J, the gap between germline ends came to 15 bases.

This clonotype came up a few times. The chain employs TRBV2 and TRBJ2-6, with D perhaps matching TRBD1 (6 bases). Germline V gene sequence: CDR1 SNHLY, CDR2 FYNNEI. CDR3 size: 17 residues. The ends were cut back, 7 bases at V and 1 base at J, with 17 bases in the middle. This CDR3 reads CASMTVRGYSGANVLTF. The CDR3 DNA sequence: TGTGCCAGCATGACGGTCAGGGGTTATTCTGGGGCCAACGTCCTGACTTTC.

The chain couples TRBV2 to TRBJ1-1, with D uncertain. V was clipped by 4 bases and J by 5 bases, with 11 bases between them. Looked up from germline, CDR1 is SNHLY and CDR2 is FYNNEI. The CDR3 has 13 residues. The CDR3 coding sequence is TGTGCCAGCAGTGTTTTGGACGAAACTGAAGCTTTCTTT. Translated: CASSVLDETEAFF. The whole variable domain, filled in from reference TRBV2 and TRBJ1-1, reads EPEVTQTPSHQVTQMGQEVILRCVPISNHLYFYWYRQILGQKVEFLVSFYNNEISEKSEIFDDQFSVERPDGSNFTLKIRSTKLEDSAMYFCASSVLDETEAFFGQGTRLTVV.

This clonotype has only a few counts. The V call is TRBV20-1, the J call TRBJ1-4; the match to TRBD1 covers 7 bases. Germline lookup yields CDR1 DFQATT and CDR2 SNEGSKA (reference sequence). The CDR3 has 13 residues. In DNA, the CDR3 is TGCAGCGCCCACAGACAGGGTAATGAAAAACTGTTTTTT. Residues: CSAHRQGNEKLFF.

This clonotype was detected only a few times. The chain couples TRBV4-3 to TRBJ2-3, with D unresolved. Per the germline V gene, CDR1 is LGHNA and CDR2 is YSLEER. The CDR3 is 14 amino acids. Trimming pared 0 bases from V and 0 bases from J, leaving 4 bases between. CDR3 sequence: CASSQDSSTDTQYF. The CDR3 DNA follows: TGCGCCAGCAGCCAAGATTCAAGCACAGATACGCAGTATTTT.

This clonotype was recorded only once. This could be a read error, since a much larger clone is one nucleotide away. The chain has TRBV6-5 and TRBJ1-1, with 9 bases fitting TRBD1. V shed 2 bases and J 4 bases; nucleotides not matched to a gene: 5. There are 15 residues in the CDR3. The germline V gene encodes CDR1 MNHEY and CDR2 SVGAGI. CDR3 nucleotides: TGTGCCAGCAGTTACGGGGGACAGGGCTTCACTGAAGCTTTCTTT. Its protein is CASSYGGQGFTEAFF.

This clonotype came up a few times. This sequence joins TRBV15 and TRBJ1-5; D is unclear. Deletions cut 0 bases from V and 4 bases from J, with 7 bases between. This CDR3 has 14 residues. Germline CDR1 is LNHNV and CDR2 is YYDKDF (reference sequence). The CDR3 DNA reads TGTGCCACCAGCAGAGATCTCGTAAATCAGCCCCAGCATTTT. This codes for CATSRDLVNQPQHF. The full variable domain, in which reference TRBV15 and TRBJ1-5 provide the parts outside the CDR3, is DAMVIQNPRYQVTQFGKPVTLSCSQTLNHNVMYWYQQKSSQAPKLLFHYYDKDFNNEADTPDNFQSRRPNTSFCFLDIRSPGLGDTAMYLCATSRDLVNQPQHFGDGTRLSIL.

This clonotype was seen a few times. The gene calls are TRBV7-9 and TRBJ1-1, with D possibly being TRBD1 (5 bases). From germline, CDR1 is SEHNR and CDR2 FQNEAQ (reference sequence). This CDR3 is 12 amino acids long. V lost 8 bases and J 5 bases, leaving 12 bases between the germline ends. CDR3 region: CASGRGVTEAFF. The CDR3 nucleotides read TGTGCCAGCGGTCGGGGGGTAACTGAAGCTTTCTTT.

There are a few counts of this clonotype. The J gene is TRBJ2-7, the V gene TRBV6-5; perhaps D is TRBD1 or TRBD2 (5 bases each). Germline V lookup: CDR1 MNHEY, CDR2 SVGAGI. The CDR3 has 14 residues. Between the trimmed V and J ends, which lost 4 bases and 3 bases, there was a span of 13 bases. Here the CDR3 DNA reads TGTGCCAGCAGTTCTGAGGGGTCCTACTACGAGCAGTACTTC. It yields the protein CASSSEGSYYEQYF.

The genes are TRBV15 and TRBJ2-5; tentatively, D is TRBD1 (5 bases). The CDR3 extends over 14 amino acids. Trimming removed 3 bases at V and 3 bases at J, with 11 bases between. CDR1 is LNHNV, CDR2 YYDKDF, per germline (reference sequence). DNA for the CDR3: TGTGCCACCAGCAGCCGTCAGGGCAAAGAGACCCAGTACTTC. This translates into CATSSRQGKETQYF.

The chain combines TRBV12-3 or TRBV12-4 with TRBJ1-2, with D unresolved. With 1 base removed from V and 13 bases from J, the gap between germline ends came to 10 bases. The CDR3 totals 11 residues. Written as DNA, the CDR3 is TGTGCCAGCAGTTTAGGTCAGATAACCACCTTC. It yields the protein CASSLGQITTF.

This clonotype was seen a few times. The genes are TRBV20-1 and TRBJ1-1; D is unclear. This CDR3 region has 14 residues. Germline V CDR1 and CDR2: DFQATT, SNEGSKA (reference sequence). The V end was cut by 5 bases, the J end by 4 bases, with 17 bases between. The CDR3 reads CSAAPGLRATEAFF. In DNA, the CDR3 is TGCAGTGCTGCGCCCGGTCTCCGGGCCACTGAAGCTTTCTTT.

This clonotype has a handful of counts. CDR3 in amino acids: CASSQVIGGYEQYF. CDR3 bases: TGCGCCAGCAGCCAAGTGATCGGGGGCTACGAGCAGTACTTC. The chain carries TRBV4-1 and TRBJ2-7; a weak D match, TRBD2 (6 bases). The CDR3 is made up of 14 amino acids. Between the trimmed V and J ends, which lost 1 base and 3 bases, there was a span of 10 bases. Germline loops: CDR1 MGHRA, CDR2 YSYEKL.

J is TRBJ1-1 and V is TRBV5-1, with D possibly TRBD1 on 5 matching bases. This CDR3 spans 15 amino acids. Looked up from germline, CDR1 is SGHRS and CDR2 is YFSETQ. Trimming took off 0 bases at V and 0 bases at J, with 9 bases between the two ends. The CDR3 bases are TGCGCCAGCAGCTTGGACAGGATCATGAACACTGAAGCTTTCTTT. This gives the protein CASSLDRIMNTEAFF.

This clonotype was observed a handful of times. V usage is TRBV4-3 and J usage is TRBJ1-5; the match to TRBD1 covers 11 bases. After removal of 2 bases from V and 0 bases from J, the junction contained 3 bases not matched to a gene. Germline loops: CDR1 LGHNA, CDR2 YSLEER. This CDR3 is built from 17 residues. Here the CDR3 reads CASSQPGTGGSNQPQHF. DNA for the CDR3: TGCGCCAGCAGCCAACCCGGGACAGGGGGTAGCAATCAGCCCCAGCATTTT.